The 27 T cell receptor beta chains reported below all come from one sample, sequenced in a study of T cell repertoires in cytomegalovirus infection. One entry per CDR3 protein, called by TCRdb with MiXCR from the reads. The data show fewer than 300,000 distinct CDR3 sequences, with about 25% seen just once and approximately 13% held by the top ten. The sequenced material came from PBMCs. The source of these receptors is a human donor in good health (CMV status not recorded). Some clones in this sample may be carry-over from other donors' samples.

This clonotype was detected only once. The chain has TRBV13 and TRBJ2-1, with a weak D call TRBD2 (6 bases). The CDR3 is made up of 14 amino acids. CDR1 PRHDT and CDR2 FYEKMQ come from the germline V gene (reference sequence). Trimming pared 8 bases from V and 0 bases from J, leaving 11 bases between. CDR3 in amino acids: CASRRDSSYNEQFF. CDR3 in DNA: TGTGCCAGCCGCCGGGACTCCTCCTACAATGAGCAGTTCTTC.

In this sample, this clonotype turned up many times. The chain is built from TRBV7-2 and TRBJ2-5; no definite D call. Trimming took off 1 base at V and 5 bases at J, with 11 bases between the two ends. CDR3 length: 14 amino acids. Germline loops: CDR1 SGHTA, CDR2 FQGNSA. CDR3 region: CASSLDLSKETQYF. The CDR3, as DNA: TGTGCCAGCAGCTTAGACCTTTCCAAGGAGACCCAGTACTTC.

This sequence joins TRBV30 and TRBJ1-5; weak D call: TRBD1 (6 bases). This CDR3 region has 16 residues. Germline values: CDR1 GTSNPN, CDR2 SVGIG (reference sequence). The germline V and J ends were trimmed by 1 base and 1 base, with 14 bases remaining between them. CDR3 in DNA: TGTGCCTGGAGTGCGGACAGAGGGACGAGCAATCAGCCCCAGCATTTT. It translates to CAWSADRGTSNQPQHF.

This clonotype appeared many times. The V gene is TRBV28, the J gene TRBJ2-1; 11 bases fit TRBD2. Germline V lookup: CDR1 MDHEN, CDR2 SYDVKM. After removal of 5 bases from V and 4 bases from J, the junction contained 1 base not matched to a gene. The CDR3 covers 14 residues. CDR3 sequence: CASSLAGGYNEQFF. DNA of the CDR3: TGTGCCAGCAGTCTAGCGGGGGGTTACAATGAGCAGTTCTTC.

This clonotype was found a few times. V gene TRBV11-2 combines with J gene TRBJ2-2; maybe TRBD1 (7 bases). Germline V gene sequence: CDR1 SGHAT, CDR2 FQNNGV. Between the trimmed V and J ends, which lost 5 bases and 3 bases, there was a span of 16 bases. This CDR3 is 16 amino acids long. The CDR3 region is CASSRSQGGYTGELFF. The CDR3 DNA is TGTGCCAGCAGCCGGAGCCAGGGGGGATACACCGGGGAGCTGTTTTTT.

V is TRBV28 and J is TRBJ2-1; no clear D. Trimming took 5 bases from V and 5 from J, leaving 10 bases between them. CDR3 length: 13 amino acids. CDR1 and CDR2 (germline): MDHEN, SYDVKM. Written as DNA, the CDR3 is TGTGCCAGCAGTCGTCCGATACACAATGAGCAGTTCTTC. Its translation: CASSRPIHNEQFF.

For this clonotype: This may come from a read error, since a much larger clone is one base off. The chain uses TRBV7-9 and TRBJ2-1; 9 bases are shared with TRBD2. This CDR3 region has 16 residues. V shed 5 bases, J shed 6 bases, and the junction held 11 bases outside the gene matches. CDR1 SEHNR and CDR2 FQNEAQ come from the germline V gene (reference sequence). CDR3 bases: TGTGCCAGCAGCGCCAGCTCTAGCGGGGAATCCAATGAGCAGTTCTTC. This sequence encodes CASSASSSGESNEQFF.

V is TRBV15 and J is TRBJ2-3; D remains ambiguous. Trimming cost V 3 bases and J 6 bases, with 16 bases left between them. The CDR3 length is 15 residues. Germline V gives CDR1 LNHNV, CDR2 YYDKDF (reference sequence). The CDR3 loop is CATSRFKEMGDTQYF. DNA for the CDR3: TGTGCCACCAGCAGGTTCAAAGAGATGGGCGATACGCAGTATTTT. The variable domain in full, with the rest retrieved from reference TRBV15 and TRBJ2-3, is DAMVIQNPRYQVTQFGKPVTLSCSQTLNHNVMYWYQQKSSQAPKLLFHYYDKDFNNEADTPDNFQSRRPNTSFCFLDIRSPGLGDTAMYLCATSRFKEMGDTQYFGPGTRLTVL.

This clonotype was picked up a small number of times. V gene TRBV28 combines with J gene TRBJ1-2, with 8 bases identical to TRBD1. V shed 3 bases, J shed 4 bases, and the junction held 7 bases outside the gene matches. The germline CDR1 and CDR2 sequences are MDHEN and SYDVKM. The CDR3 totals 15 residues. The CDR3 DNA sequence: TGTGCCAGCAGTTTGGTTGGGACAGGCGCCTATGGCTACACCTTC. This encodes CASSLVGTGAYGYTF.

There are a few counts of this clonotype. The chain carries TRBV7-3 and TRBJ1-6; D call uncertain. V was trimmed by 1 base and J by 7 bases, leaving 8 bases between them. The germline V gene encodes CDR1 SGHTA and CDR2 FQGTGA. CDR3 length equals 14 residues. This CDR3 reads CASSLNRSNSPLHF. For the CDR3, the DNA is TGTGCCAGCAGCTTAAACAGAAGCAATTCACCCCTCCACTTT.

A few counts support this clonotype. This chain joins TRBV5-6 and TRBJ2-2, with D unresolved. V lost 1 base to trimming and J lost 13 bases, with 8 bases between them. The CDR3 sequence is 11 residues long. The germline V gene encodes CDR1 SGHDT and CDR2 YYEEEE. The CDR3 region has the DNA TGTGCCAGCAGCTTGAGAGAAGGGCTGTTTTTT. Translating it yields CASSLREGLFF.

In its sample, this clonotype was seen many times. The V call is TRBV6-5, the J call TRBJ1-6, with 7 bases fitting TRBD1. This CDR3 has 16 residues. Germline V gives CDR1 MNHEY, CDR2 SVGAGI. V lost 0 bases and J lost 9; bases outside the gene matches: 8. In nucleotides, the CDR3 is TGTGCCAGCAGTTACTCGGGTCAGGGGGGGAGTTCACCCCTCCACTTT. Translation gives CASSYSGQGGSSPLHF.

The CDR3: CASGGIYTGELFF. CDR3 nucleotide sequence: TGTGCCAGCGGCGGCATATACACCGGGGAGCTGTTTTTT. The chain links TRBV6-5 to TRBJ2-2; D gene uncertain. V lost 8 bases and J 3 bases, leaving 10 bases between the germline ends. The germline gives CDR1 MNHEY, CDR2 SVGAGI. The CDR3 contains 13 residues.

V and J are TRBV7-6 and TRBJ2-1; 10 bases align to TRBD2. The V gene end was trimmed by 2 bases and the J gene end by 6 bases; junction bases not matched to a gene: 7. This CDR3 is 16 amino acids long. Germline V CDR1 and CDR2: SGHVS, FNYEAQ. CDR3 nucleotides: TGTGCCAGCAGCTTATACCTAGCGGGAGCTACCAATGAGCAGTTCTTC. This translates into CASSLYLAGATNEQFF. Supplemented by reference TRBV7-6 and TRBJ2-1, the full variable domain reads GAGVSQSPRYKVTKRGQDVALRCDPISGHVSLYWYRQALGQGPEFLTYFNYEAQQDKSGLPNDRFSAERPEGSISTLTIQRTEQRDSAMYRCASSLYLAGATNEQFFGPGTRLTVL.

The chain couples TRBV6-5 to TRBJ2-7, with D unclear. V lost 7 bases and J 7 bases, leaving 23 bases between the germline ends. The CDR3 is 15 residues long. Germline lookup yields CDR1 MNHEY and CDR2 SVGAGI. CDR3 sequence reads: CASTAQRQNYEEQYF. CDR3 DNA: TGTGCCAGCACTGCCCAGAGACAAAACTACGAAGAGCAGTACTTC.

Ten or more counts support this clonotype. V usage is TRBV11-2 and J usage is TRBJ2-7; D remains unclear. The CDR3 has 14 amino acids. V lost 0 bases, J lost 7 bases, and 13 bases lay in between. In germline, CDR1 is SGHAT, CDR2 FQNNGV. The CDR3 here is CASSLDGSIAEQYF. The CDR3, as DNA: TGTGCCAGCAGCTTAGATGGTAGTATTGCGGAGCAGTACTTC.

The CDR3 DNA is TGTGCCAGCAGCTTGGTGCCTAGCGGGGAGACCCAGTACTTC. Its protein product is CASSLVPSGETQYF. The chain links TRBV5-6 to TRBJ2-5; 8 bases align to TRBD2. Per the germline V gene, CDR1 is SGHDT and CDR2 is YYEEEE. J lost 5 bases, V lost 0 bases, and 3 bases had no gene match. This CDR3 contains 14 residues.

The V gene is TRBV5-1, the J gene TRBJ2-3; weak D call: TRBD1 (6 bases). Germline-derived CDR1 and CDR2 are SGHRS and YFSETQ. This CDR3 contains 14 residues. The V end was cut by 3 bases, the J end by 6 bases, with 14 bases between. Here the CDR3 reads CASSWGQGMDTQYF. The CDR3 DNA reads TGCGCCAGCAGCTGGGGACAAGGCATGGATACGCAGTATTTT.

The gene calls are TRBV20-1 and TRBJ2-1; the D gene is possibly TRBD2 (6 bases). The germline V gene has CDR1 DFQATT and CDR2 SNEGSKA (reference sequence). The CDR3 runs 13 residues. With 6 bases removed from V and 5 bases from J, the gap between germline ends came to 14 bases. CDR3 residues: CSATGLPNNEQFF. The DNA of the CDR3 is TGCAGTGCCACGGGACTCCCCAACAATGAGCAGTTCTTC.

The chain combines TRBV6-2 or TRBV6-3 with TRBJ1-2, with no clear D. The CDR3 has 15 amino acids. Trimming removed 2 bases at V and 1 base at J, with 11 bases between. Germline CDR1 is MNHEY and CDR2 is SVGEGT. CDR3 nucleotides: TGTGCCAGCAGTTACAGGATCTCGGTTAACTATGGCTACACCTTC. Translated, it gives CASSYRISVNYGYTF.

This rearrangement joins TRBV28 to TRBJ2-4, with D possibly TRBD1 on 6 matching bases. Deletions cut 6 bases from V and 0 bases from J, with 15 bases between. CDR1 is MDHEN, CDR2 SYDVKM, per germline. CDR3 length: 16 residues. CDR3 bases: TGTGCCAGCAGCCGACGGACAGAACTAGCCAAAAACATTCAGTACTTC. This gives the protein CASSRRTELAKNIQYF.

This clonotype was counted many times. The rearrangement joins TRBV7-2 to TRBJ2-7; TRBD2 matches 8 bases. The CDR3 is 12 residues long. Per the germline V gene, CDR1 is SGHTA and CDR2 is FQGNSA. V dropped 8 bases and J dropped 4; count of bases not matched to a gene: 4. The CDR3 sequence is CASPGGRYEQYF. In nucleotides, the CDR3 is TGTGCCAGCCCGGGGGGGAGATACGAGCAGTACTTC.

V usage is TRBV7-8 and J usage is TRBJ2-1; 7 bases agree with TRBD1. The V gene end was trimmed by 5 bases and the J gene end by 3 bases; junction bases not matched to a gene: 7. Germline V gene lookup returns CDR1 SGHVS and CDR2 FQNEAQ. This CDR3 comprises 15 residues. The CDR3 sequence is CASSKGTALYNEQFF. In DNA form, the CDR3 reads TGTGCCAGCAGCAAAGGGACAGCTCTCTACAATGAGCAGTTCTTC.

This clonotype appeared a few times. The chain links TRBV11-3 to TRBJ2-2, with 12 bases that match TRBD1. CDR1 SGHNT and CDR2 YENEEA come from the germline V gene. The CDR3 sequence is 16 residues long. Germline trimming cut 7 bases from V and 5 bases from J; bases unmatched to any gene: 8. This CDR3 reads CASTPGTGGRTGELFF. The CDR3 bases are TGTGCCAGCACCCCGGGGACAGGGGGCCGGACCGGGGAGCTGTTTTTT.

There are a few counts of this clonotype. The chain employs TRBV12-3 or TRBV12-4 and TRBJ2-3; 9 bases match TRBD2. The CDR3 extends over 15 amino acids. V lost 5 bases and J lost 4; bases outside the gene matches: 7. The CDR3 loop reads CASSLPGTSSDTQYF. CDR3 sequence (DNA): TGTGCCAGCAGTCTTCCCGGGACTAGCTCAGATACGCAGTATTTT.

The table lists this clonotype with many counts. V is TRBV6-5 and J is TRBJ2-1, with 10 bases matching TRBD2. CDR1 is MNHEY, CDR2 SVGAGI, per germline. J lost 5 bases, V lost 3 bases, and 7 bases had no gene match. This CDR3 is built from 16 residues. CDR3 sequence (DNA): TGTGCCAGCAGTTATTCCGGACTAGCGGCTGACAATGAGCAGTTCTTC. Protein: CASSYSGLAADNEQFF.

This clonotype appeared many times. This rearrangement joins TRBV7-2 to TRBJ2-7; tentative D call: TRBD1 (7 bases). Germline V lookup: CDR1 SGHTA, CDR2 FQGNSA. V dropped 1 base and J dropped 5 bases, with 15 bases sitting between them. The CDR3 length is 15 residues. Written as DNA, the CDR3 is TGTGCCAGCAGCTTAGGGAACAGGGGAGGTAACGAGCAGTACTTC. Protein product: CASSLGNRGGNEQYF.